This TCR beta chain was found in a study of response to subunit inactivated influenza vaccine. About this clonotype: The antigen is undetermined.

The study, taken as a whole, reports: Each seasonal flu vaccination may recruit only limited new T cells, authors suggested.

Germline V gene data show CDR1 as MDHEN and CDR2 as SYDVKM. Trimming stripped 1 base from V and 2 bases from J, with 12 bases between. The CDR3 is 15 residues long. TCRdb used MiXCR to reprocess the RT-PCR reads, holding one entry per CDR3 protein. Of approximately 570,000 distinct CDR3 sequences listed, around 8% are singletons. The TCR comes from a man aged 50 to 75 who received an inactivated influenza vaccine. The chain employs TRBV28 and TRBJ2-7, with D perhaps TRBD1 or TRBD2 (7 bases each). The sample here was PBMCs from blood, taken about 24 months after vaccination. CDR3 in DNA: TGTGCCAGCAGTTTATCCCCAGGGGGGGCCTACGAGCAGTACTTC. This translates into CASSLSPGGAYEQYF.